The present T cell receptor beta chain was sequenced within a study of shared T cell receptors in the human thymus. The CDR3 length is 16 residues. Germline V CDR1 and CDR2: SGHDN, FVKESK. V gave up 0 bases and J gave up 1 base, with 10 bases separating them. The repertoire was sequenced with immunoSEQ multiplex PCR; TCRdb's copy has only in-frame clones and lacks some. The data contain around 67,000 clones, about 96% of them seen just once; the ten biggest clones take up around 0.033%. The TCR sequence derives from a human donor. V usage is TRBV14 and J usage is TRBJ1-3; D perhaps matches TRBD1 (5 bases). The sequenced sample was thymocytes. CDR3 sequence (DNA): TGTGCCAGCAGCCAAGATTCAGGGAATTCTGGAAACACCATATATTTT. Protein sequence: CASSQDSGNSGNTIYF.